The source of this TCR beta chain is a study of blood T cell repertoires in COVID-19. On this clone itself: The sample contains more than one DNA sequence encoding this CDR3.

CDR1 and CDR2 (germline): SEHNR, FQNEAQ (reference sequence). Trimming took 5 bases from V and 7 from J, leaving 11 bases between them. The CDR3 spans 12 residues. Assay: immunoSEQ multiplex PCR; the TCRdb copy retains only in-frame clones and omits some. The top ten clones hold roughly 7.6% of a sample with over 200,000 clones, 84% of them seen once. The source of this sequence is a woman aged 45 to 65 with active or convalescent COVID-19. The chain links TRBV7-9 to TRBJ1-2; no reliable D call. The sequencing input was peripheral blood. CDR3 DNA: TGTGCCAGCAGCCCCGGCGGGTTTGGCTACACCTTC. Its translation: CASSPGGFGYTF. The whole variable domain, remainder taken from reference TRBV7-9 and TRBJ1-2, is DTGVSQNPRHKITKRGQNVTFRCDPISEHNRLYWYRQTLGQGPEFLTYFQNEAQLEKSRLLSDRFSAERPKGSFSTLEIQRTEQGDSAMYLCASSPGGFGYTFGSGTRLTVV.